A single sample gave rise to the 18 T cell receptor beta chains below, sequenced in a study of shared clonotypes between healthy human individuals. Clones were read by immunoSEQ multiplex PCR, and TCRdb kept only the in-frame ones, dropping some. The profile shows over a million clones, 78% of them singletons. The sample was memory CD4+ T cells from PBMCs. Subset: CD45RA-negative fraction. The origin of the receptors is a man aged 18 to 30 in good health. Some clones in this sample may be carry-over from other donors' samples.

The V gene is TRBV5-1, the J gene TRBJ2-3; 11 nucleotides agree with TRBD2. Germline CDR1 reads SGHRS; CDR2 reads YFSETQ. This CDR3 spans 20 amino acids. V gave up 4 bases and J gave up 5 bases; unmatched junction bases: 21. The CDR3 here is CASSRAGTGPLAGGVDTQYF. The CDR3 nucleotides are TGCGCCAGCAGCCGGGCGGGGACAGGGCCGCTAGCGGGAGGAGTAGATACGCAGTATTTT.

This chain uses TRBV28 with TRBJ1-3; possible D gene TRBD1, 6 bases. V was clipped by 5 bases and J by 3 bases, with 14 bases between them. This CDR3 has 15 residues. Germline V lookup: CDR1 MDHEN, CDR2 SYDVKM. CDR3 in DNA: TGTGCCAGCAGTGCCGCGGGGGGCCGTGGAAACACCATATATTTT. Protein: CASSAAGGRGNTIYF.

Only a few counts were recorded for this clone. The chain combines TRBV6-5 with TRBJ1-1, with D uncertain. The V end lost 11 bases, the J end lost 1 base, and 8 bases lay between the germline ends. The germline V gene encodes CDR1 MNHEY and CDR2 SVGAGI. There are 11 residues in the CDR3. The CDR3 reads CAGQRNTEAFF. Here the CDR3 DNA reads TGTGCCGGCCAGAGGAACACTGAAGCTTTCTTT.

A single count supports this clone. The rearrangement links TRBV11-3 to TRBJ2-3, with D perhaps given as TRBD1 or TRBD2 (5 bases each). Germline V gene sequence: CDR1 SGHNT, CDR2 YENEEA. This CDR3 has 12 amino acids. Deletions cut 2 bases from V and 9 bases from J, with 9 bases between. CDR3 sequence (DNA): TGTGCCAGCAGCTTATCAGGGAGCACGCAGTATTTT. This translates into CASSLSGSTQYF.

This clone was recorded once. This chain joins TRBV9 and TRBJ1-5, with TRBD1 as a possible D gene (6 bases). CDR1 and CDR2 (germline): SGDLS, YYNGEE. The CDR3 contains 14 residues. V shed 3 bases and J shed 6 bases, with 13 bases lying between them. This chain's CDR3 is CASSAQGRSQPQHF. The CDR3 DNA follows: TGTGCCAGCAGCGCACAGGGAAGGAGTCAGCCCCAGCATTTT.

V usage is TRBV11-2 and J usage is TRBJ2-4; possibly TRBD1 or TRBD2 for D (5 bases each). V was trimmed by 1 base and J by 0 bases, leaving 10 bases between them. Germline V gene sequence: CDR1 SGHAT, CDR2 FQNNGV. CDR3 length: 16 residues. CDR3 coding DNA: TGTGCCAGCAGCTTAGGAGGGGCGCTAGCCAAAAACATTCAGTACTTC. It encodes CASSLGGALAKNIQYF.

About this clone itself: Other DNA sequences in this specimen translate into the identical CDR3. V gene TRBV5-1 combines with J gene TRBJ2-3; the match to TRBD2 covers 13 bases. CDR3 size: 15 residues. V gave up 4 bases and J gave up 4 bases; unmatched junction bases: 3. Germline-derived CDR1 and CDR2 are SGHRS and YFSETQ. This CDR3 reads CASSRLAGGADTQYF. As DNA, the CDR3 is TGCGCCAGCAGCCGACTAGCGGGAGGAGCAGATACGCAGTATTTT.

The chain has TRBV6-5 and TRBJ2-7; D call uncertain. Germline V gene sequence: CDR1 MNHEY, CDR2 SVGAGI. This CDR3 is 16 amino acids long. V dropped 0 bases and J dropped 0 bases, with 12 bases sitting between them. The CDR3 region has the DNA TGTGCCAGCAGTTACTCGGTCCTCCGGAGCTCCTACGAGCAGTACTTC. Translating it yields CASSYSVLRSSYEQYF.

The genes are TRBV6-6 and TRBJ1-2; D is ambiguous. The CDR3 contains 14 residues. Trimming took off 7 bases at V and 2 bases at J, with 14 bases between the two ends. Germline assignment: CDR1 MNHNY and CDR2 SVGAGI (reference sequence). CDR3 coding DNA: TGTGCCAGCACCGATTTCCCCGGGAACTATGGCTACACCTTC. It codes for CASTDFPGNYGYTF.

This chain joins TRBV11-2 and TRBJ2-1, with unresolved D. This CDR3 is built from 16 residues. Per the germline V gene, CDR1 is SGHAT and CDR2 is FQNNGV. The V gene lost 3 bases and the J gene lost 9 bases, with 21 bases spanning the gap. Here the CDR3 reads CASSFMAPLLPTEQFF. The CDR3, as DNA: TGTGCCAGCAGCTTCATGGCCCCTCTTCTCCCGACTGAGCAGTTCTTC.

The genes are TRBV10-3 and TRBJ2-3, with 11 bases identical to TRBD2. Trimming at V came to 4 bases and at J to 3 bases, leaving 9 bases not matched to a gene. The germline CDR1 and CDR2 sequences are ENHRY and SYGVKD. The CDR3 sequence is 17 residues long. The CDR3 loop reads CAISGSVAGGSTDTQYF. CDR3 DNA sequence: TGTGCCATCAGTGGGTCTGTAGCGGGAGGGTCGACAGATACGCAGTATTTT.

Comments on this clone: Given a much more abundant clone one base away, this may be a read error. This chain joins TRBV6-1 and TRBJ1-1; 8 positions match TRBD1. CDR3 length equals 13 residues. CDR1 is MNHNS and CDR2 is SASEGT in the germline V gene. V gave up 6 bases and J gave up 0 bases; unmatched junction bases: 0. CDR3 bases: TGTGCCAGCAGGGGACAGGTGAACACTGAAGCTTTCTTT. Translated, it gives CASRGQVNTEAFF.

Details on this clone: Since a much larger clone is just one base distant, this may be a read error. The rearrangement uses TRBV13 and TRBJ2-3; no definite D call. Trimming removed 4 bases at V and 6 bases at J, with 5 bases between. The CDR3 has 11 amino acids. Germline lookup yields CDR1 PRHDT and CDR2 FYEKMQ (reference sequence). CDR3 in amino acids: CASSSGDTQYF. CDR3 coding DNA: TGTGCCAGCAGCTCCGGGGATACGCAGTATTTT.

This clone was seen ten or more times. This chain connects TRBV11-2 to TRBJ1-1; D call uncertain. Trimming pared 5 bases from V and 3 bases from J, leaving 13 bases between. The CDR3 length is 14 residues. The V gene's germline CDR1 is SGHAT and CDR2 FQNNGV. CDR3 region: CASSTTQRDTEAFF. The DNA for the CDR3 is TGTGCCAGCAGCACCACTCAGAGGGACACTGAAGCTTTCTTT. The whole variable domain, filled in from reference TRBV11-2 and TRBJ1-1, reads EAGVAQSPRYKIIEKRQSVAFWCNPISGHATLYWYQQILGQGPKLLIQFQNNGVVDDSQLPKDRFSAERLKGVDSTLKIQPAKLEDSAVYLCASSTTQRDTEAFFGQGTRLTVV.

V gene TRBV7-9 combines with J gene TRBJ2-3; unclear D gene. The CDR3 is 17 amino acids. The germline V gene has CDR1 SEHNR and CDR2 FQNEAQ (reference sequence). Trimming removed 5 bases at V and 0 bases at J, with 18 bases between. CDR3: CASSRIGRRTSTDTQYF. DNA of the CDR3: TGTGCCAGCAGCCGAATCGGGCGGAGAACTAGCACAGATACGCAGTATTTT.

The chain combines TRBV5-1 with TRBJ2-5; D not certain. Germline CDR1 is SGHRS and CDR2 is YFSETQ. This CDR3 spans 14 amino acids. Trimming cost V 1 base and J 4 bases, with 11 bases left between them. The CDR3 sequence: CASSLRSGVETQYF. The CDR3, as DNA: TGCGCCAGCAGCTTGCGTTCTGGGGTAGAGACCCAGTACTTC.

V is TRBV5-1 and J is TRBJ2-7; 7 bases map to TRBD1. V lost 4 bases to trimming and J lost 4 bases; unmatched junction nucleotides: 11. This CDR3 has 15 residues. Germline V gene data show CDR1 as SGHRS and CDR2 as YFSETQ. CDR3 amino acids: CASSPKPQGPYEQYF. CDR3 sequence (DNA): TGCGCCAGCAGCCCTAAGCCACAGGGGCCGTACGAGCAGTACTTC.

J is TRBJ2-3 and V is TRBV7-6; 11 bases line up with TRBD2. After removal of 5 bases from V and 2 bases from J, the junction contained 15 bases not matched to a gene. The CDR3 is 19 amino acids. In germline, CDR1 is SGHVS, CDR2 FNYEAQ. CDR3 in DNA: TGTGCCAGCAGCCCGATAGGGACTAGCGGAGGGGGGCTCACAGATACGCAGTATTTT. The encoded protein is CASSPIGTSGGGLTDTQYF.